This T cell receptor beta chain comes out of a study of cytotoxic CD8 clonotypes in ibrutinib-treated CLL. On the study more broadly: There were, on average, approximately 260,000 productive templates and around 90,000 productive rearrangements per sample.

Findings and caveats of the study: Clonality went higher at ibrutinib response and then dropped back toward baseline at progression.

Profiled with immunoSEQ multiplex PCR; TCRdb holds only in-frame clones, not every one. This sample yields some 140,000 clones, of which about 80% are seen a single time; roughly 13% belongs to the top ten. A word on this clone: Its target is not known.

The CDR3 covers 15 residues. Germline values: CDR1 SGHRS, CDR2 YFSETQ. V lost 1 base and J lost 3, with 10 bases in between. Material: PBMCs, obtained after 12 months of ibrutinib treatment. The origin of this receptor is a human donor with chronic lymphocytic leukemia. The chain has TRBV5-1 and TRBJ1-4, with TRBD1 as a possible D gene (5 bases). Here the CDR3 DNA reads TGCGCCAGCAGCTTGAGCAGGGAATCTAATGAAAAACTGTTTTTT. Residues: CASSLSRESNEKLFF.